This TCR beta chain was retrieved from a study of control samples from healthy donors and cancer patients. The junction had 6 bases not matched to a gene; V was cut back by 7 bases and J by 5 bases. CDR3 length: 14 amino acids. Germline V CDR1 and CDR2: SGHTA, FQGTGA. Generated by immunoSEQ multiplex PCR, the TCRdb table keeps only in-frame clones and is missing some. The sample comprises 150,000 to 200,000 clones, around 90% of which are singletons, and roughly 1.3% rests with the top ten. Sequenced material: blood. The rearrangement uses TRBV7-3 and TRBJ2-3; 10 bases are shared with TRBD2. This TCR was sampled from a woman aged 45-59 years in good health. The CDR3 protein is CASNSGGMGDTQYF. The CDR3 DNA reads TGTGCCAGCAATAGCGGGGGGATGGGAGATACGCAGTATTTT.